The present TCR beta chain was sequenced within a study of shared clonotypes between healthy human individuals. Study-wide findings and caveats: It was observed that 5% to 6% of naive CD4 clonotypes were shared across a handful of donors.

In regard to this clone: Its matching antigen is unknown.

Germline CDR1 and CDR2: LNHNV and YYDKDF (reference sequence). After removal of 2 bases from V and 2 bases from J, the junction contained 14 bases not matched to a gene. The CDR3 sequence is 18 residues long. Generated by immunoSEQ multiplex PCR, the TCRdb table keeps only in-frame clones and is missing some. The profile covers 2 million to 2.5 million clones, with around 92% appearing a single time and 0.37% taken by the ten largest. V is TRBV15 and J is TRBJ1-2; 7 nucleotides align to TRBD1. Material: naive CD4+ T cells from PBMCs. Subset given: CD45RA+ positively selected. The TCR sequence derives from a man younger than 30 in good health. Some clones in this sample may be carry-over from other donors' samples. The CDR3 DNA reads as TGTGCCACCAGCAGATCATTCAGACAGGGAGATAGGAACTATGGCTACACCTTC. Translating it yields CATSRSFRQGDRNYGYTF.